This T cell receptor (beta chain) is drawn from a study of blood T cells in healthy people across ages. Notes on the study in general: Diversity of TCR beta correlated strongly with naive T cell percentage. Getting older went along with TCR beta diversity per million T cells dropping roughly linearly. Because sorting was not performed, PBMCs prevented conclusive naive versus antigen-experienced comparison.

This clonotype appeared many times. What it recognizes is unknown. Germline loops: CDR1 SGHTA, CDR2 FQGNSA. V lost 2 bases and J 5 bases, leaving 25 bases between the germline ends. The CDR3 loop spans 18 amino acids. Next came a second PCR, run for roughly 6 to 11 cycles, which used a sample-barcoded 5' primer along with a J-beta primer mix. Every cDNA molecule bore a tag from a template-switch adaptor containing 12 random nucleotides. Each CDR3 protein gets one entry after TCRdb re-called the 5' RACE reads with MiXCR. Among about 680,000 distinct CDR3 sequences listed, 45% to 50% were seen once. The sequenced material came from blood. The TCR comes from a woman in her sixties or seventies in good health. The chain combines TRBV7-2 with TRBJ2-7, with a tentative D call TRBD2 (6 bases). The CDR3 loop is CASSLYGGLGTYGNEQYF. For the CDR3, the DNA is TGTGCCAGCAGCTTATACGGGGGACTCGGGACTTACGGTAACGAGCAGTACTTC.